Listed below are T cell receptor beta chains from one sample, sequenced in a study of T cell changes during pregnancy in multiple sclerosis. Sequenced by immunoSEQ multiplex PCR; TCRdb stores in-frame clones only, minus some. This table holds 54,000 or so clones, around 95% found once. Source: CD4+ T cells from peripheral blood mononuclear cells, taken before pregnancy. Receptors originate from a female donor with multiple sclerosis, enrolled in a pregnancy study. CDR3s include the opening cysteine and the closing phenylalanine or tryptophan. The order of the fields is D gene, V gene, clone size, J gene, CDR3 DNA, CDR3 protein. The D gene is left open where the match is weak. Where a row states a size, it is once, few, many or the class of an expanded clone; other rows omit it.

d_call: TRBD2; v_call: TRBV6-4; clone_size: NA; j_call: TRBJ2-3; cdr3_nt: TGTGCCAGCAGTGAGGGAGCGGGAGAAGGTGCAGATACGCAGTATTTT; cdr3_aa: CASSEGAGEGADTQYF
d_call: NA; v_call: TRBV30; clone_size: NA; j_call: TRBJ2-1; cdr3_nt: TGTGCCTGGAGGAGGGGGATAAGGAATGAGCAGTTCTTC; cdr3_aa: CAWRRGIRNEQFF
d_call: NA; v_call: TRBV27; clone_size: NA; j_call: TRBJ2-7; cdr3_nt: TGTGCCAGCGGAGGGGGCCGCTCCTCAGGGCAGTACTTC; cdr3_aa: CASGGGRSSGQYF
d_call: TRBD1; v_call: TRBV6-6; clone_size: NA; j_call: TRBJ1-1; cdr3_nt: TGTGCCAGCAGTACACAGGACAGGGGCGGCACTGAAGCTTTCTTT; cdr3_aa: CASSTQDRGGTEAFF
d_call: NA; v_call: TRBV4-1; clone_size: few; j_call: TRBJ2-2; cdr3_nt: TGCGCCAGCAGCCAAGTGGGTGTGAGGACATCTGACACCGGGGAGCTGTTTTTT; cdr3_aa: CASSQVGVRTSDTGELFF
d_call: NA; v_call: TRBV6-6; clone_size: NA; j_call: TRBJ1-3; cdr3_nt: TGTGCCAGCAGTTACTCAATGGCCAGATTTGGAAACACCATATATTTT; cdr3_aa: CASSYSMARFGNTIYF
d_call: NA; v_call: TRBV7-2; clone_size: few; j_call: TRBJ2-5; cdr3_nt: TGTGCCAGCAGCCGGCTAGGGGGTCGAGAGACCCAGTACTTC; cdr3_aa: CASSRLGGRETQYF
d_call: NA; v_call: TRBV7-2; clone_size: NA; j_call: TRBJ2-7; cdr3_nt: TGTGCCAGCAGTTCACAGGGAGGGGACTCCTACGAGCAGTACTTC; cdr3_aa: CASSSQGGDSYEQYF
d_call: NA; v_call: TRBV19; clone_size: NA; j_call: TRBJ2-3; cdr3_nt: TGTGCCAGTAGTGAAACTAGTCCGGCGCAGTATTTT; cdr3_aa: CASSETSPAQYF
d_call: TRBD2; v_call: TRBV7-2; clone_size: NA; j_call: TRBJ2-3; cdr3_nt: TGTGCCAGCAGCTTAGGTCCTAGCGGGAGGGCAAGAGATACGCAGTATTTT; cdr3_aa: CASSLGPSGRARDTQYF
d_call: NA; v_call: TRBV29-1; clone_size: NA; j_call: TRBJ1-4; cdr3_nt: TGCAGCGCCTCCAACGGGGGGAATGAAAAACTGTTTTTT; cdr3_aa: CSASNGGNEKLFF
d_call: NA; v_call: TRBV19; clone_size: NA; j_call: TRBJ2-7; cdr3_nt: TGTGCCAGTGGTGGTAGAAACTACGAGCAGTACTTC; cdr3_aa: CASGGRNYEQYF
d_call: NA; v_call: TRBV7-2; clone_size: NA; j_call: TRBJ2-1; cdr3_nt: TGTGCCAGCAGCTTGACAAAAAATGAGCAGTTCTTC; cdr3_aa: CASSLTKNEQFF
d_call: TRBD1; v_call: TRBV28; clone_size: NA; j_call: TRBJ2-1; cdr3_nt: TGTGCCAGCAGGGGGACAGTTGACAATGAGCAGTTCTTC; cdr3_aa: CASRGTVDNEQFF
d_call: NA; v_call: TRBV9; clone_size: few; j_call: TRBJ2-2; cdr3_nt: TGTGCCAGCAGCGTCGGAGTAAACACCGGGGAGCTGTTTTTT; cdr3_aa: CASSVGVNTGELFF
d_call: NA; v_call: TRBV27; clone_size: once; j_call: TRBJ2-7; cdr3_nt: TGTGCCAGCAGTTTGGGACGACAGGCGAACGAGCAGTACTTC; cdr3_aa: CASSLGRQANEQYF
d_call: NA; v_call: TRBV7-9; clone_size: NA; j_call: TRBJ1-5; cdr3_nt: TGTGCCAGCAGCTTAGCTGGGACACCAAATCAGCCCCAGCATTTT; cdr3_aa: CASSLAGTPNQPQHF
d_call: NA; v_call: TRBV19; clone_size: NA; j_call: TRBJ2-7; cdr3_nt: TGTGCCAGTACCGGCAGGCGAGCGGGCGAGCAGTACTTC; cdr3_aa: CASTGRRAGEQYF
d_call: NA; v_call: TRBV11-2; clone_size: NA; j_call: TRBJ2-7; cdr3_nt: TGTGCCAGCAGCCAAACGGGCCGGCACAGGACCTACGAGCAGTACTTC; cdr3_aa: CASSQTGRHRTYEQYF
d_call: NA; v_call: TRBV6-5; clone_size: NA; j_call: TRBJ1-1; cdr3_nt: TGTGCCAGCAGTTACTCTCCTTCGGGGGGAACTGAAGCTTTCTTT; cdr3_aa: CASSYSPSGGTEAFF
d_call: TRBD1; v_call: TRBV19; clone_size: NA; j_call: TRBJ1-1; cdr3_nt: TGTGCCAGTAGCCCAGGGACAGTCGGGGCGAACACTGAAGCTTTCTTT; cdr3_aa: CASSPGTVGANTEAFF
d_call: TRBD1; v_call: TRBV9; clone_size: NA; j_call: TRBJ1-2; cdr3_nt: TGTGCCAGCAGCGTAGATCAGGGGGCGAAGAGGTATGGCTACACCTTC; cdr3_aa: CASSVDQGAKRYGYTF